The 17 T cell receptor beta chains given below trace back to one sample, sequenced in a study of vaccination and CD4 T cells after COVID-19. These receptors have no identified antigens. The sample's time point: late sampling 161 to 241 days after vaccination in a few convalescent patients. Treatment of the sample: roughly ten-day PBMC culture with coronavirus spike peptide pools or control peptides (ViraFEST assay). The Oncomine TCR Beta short-read assay was what sequenced the DNA obtained from cultured CD4+ T cells. TCRdb called the PCR reads again in MiXCR, with one record for every CDR3 protein. The sample holds more than 20,000 distinct CDR3 sequences, around two fifths seen once. Material: CD4+ T cells from blood, cultured in vitro, obtained about 7 months after SARS-CoV-2 vaccination. The receptors shown here come from a human donor who had recovered from COVID-19.

V and J are TRBV6-5 and TRBJ2-7; TRBD1 or TRBD2 may be the D gene (5 bases each). The V gene lost 0 bases and the J gene lost 0 bases, with 9 bases spanning the gap. CDR1 is MNHEY and CDR2 is SVGAGI in the germline V gene. This CDR3 contains 15 residues. CDR3 in amino acids: CASSYSSGSSYEQYF. CDR3 DNA: TGTGCCAGCAGTTACTCCTCAGGGAGCTCCTACGAGCAGTACTTC.

Here the CDR3 reads CASRERWDKYEQYF. The CDR3 DNA reads TGTGCCAGCCGGGAACGGTGGGATAAATACGAGCAGTACTTC. J is TRBJ2-7 and V is TRBV6-1, with D maybe TRBD2 (5 bases). Between the trimmed V and J ends, which lost 8 bases and 4 bases, there was a span of 18 bases. The germline CDR1 and CDR2 sequences are MNHNS and SASEGT. CDR3 size: 14 residues.

This clonotype has only a few counts. The J gene is TRBJ2-5, the V gene TRBV20-1; D ambiguous. V was clipped by 2 bases and J by 2 bases, with 15 bases between them. Germline lookup yields CDR1 DFQATT and CDR2 SNEGSKA (reference sequence). The CDR3 covers 15 residues. The CDR3 bases are TGCAGTGCTAGACCCCCCCTGGGTCGACAAGAGACCCAGTACTTC. Its translation: CSARPPLGRQETQYF.

This clonotype is classed as medium-sized. The gene calls are TRBV20-1 and TRBJ2-7; 7 bases are shared with TRBD2. The germline V gene has CDR1 DFQATT and CDR2 SNEGSKA (reference sequence). CDR3 length: 13 amino acids. J was trimmed by 4 bases and V by 6 bases; bases with no gene match: 9. The DNA of the CDR3 is TGCAGTGCCGGGGGGAGAACTCAATACGAGCAGTACTTC. Its protein product is CSAGGRTQYEQYF.

This clonotype was observed a handful of times. The V gene is TRBV20-1, the J gene TRBJ2-1, with D possibly matching TRBD1 (5 bases). The V end was cut by 5 bases, the J end by 0 bases, with 8 bases between. The CDR3 runs to 13 residues. The germline gives CDR1 DFQATT, CDR2 SNEGSKA (reference sequence). The CDR3 loop is CSADSFSYNEQFF. The CDR3 bases are TGCAGTGCTGACAGCTTCTCCTACAATGAGCAGTTCTTC.

The rearrangement links TRBV20-1 to TRBJ2-7, with 7 nucleotides matching TRBD1. Germline V gene lookup returns CDR1 DFQATT and CDR2 SNEGSKA (reference sequence). V lost 6 bases, J lost 2 bases, and 4 bases stayed unmatched. This CDR3 has 12 residues. CDR3 region: CSADRYPYEQYF. The CDR3 DNA reads as TGCAGTGCGGACAGGTACCCCTACGAGCAGTACTTC.

This rearrangement joins TRBV20-1 to TRBJ2-1, with TRBD2 as a possible D gene (6 bases). With 3 bases removed from V and 13 bases from J, the gap between germline ends came to 13 bases. Germline V gene sequence: CDR1 DFQATT, CDR2 SNEGSKA (reference sequence). CDR3 length: 11 amino acids. CDR3 sequence reads: CSASRGLSQFF. The CDR3 nucleotides read TGCAGTGCTAGTCGGGGACTCTCCCAGTTCTTC.

By sample fraction, this clonotype is medium-sized (0.01 to 0.1%). The rearrangement links TRBV20-1 to TRBJ2-2, with D unresolved. CDR3 length: 12 residues. The V end was cut by 5 bases, the J end by 0 bases, with 4 bases between. Germline V gives CDR1 DFQATT, CDR2 SNEGSKA (reference sequence). The CDR3 DNA reads TGCAGTGCTGCTACGAACACCGGGGAGCTGTTTTTT. It specifies CSAATNTGELFF.

The chain recombines TRBV7-2 with TRBJ1-5, with no clear D. There are 14 residues in the CDR3. Trimming stripped 2 bases from V and 2 bases from J, with 7 bases between. Germline assignment: CDR1 SGHTA and CDR2 FQGNSA. CDR3 region: CASSLSAGNQPQHF. The CDR3 DNA reads TGTGCCAGCAGCTTATCGGCCGGCAATCAGCCCCAGCATTTT.

This sequence joins TRBV11-3 and TRBJ2-3; tentatively, D is TRBD2 (5 bases). CDR1 is SGHNT, CDR2 YENEEA, per germline. The V end was cut by 5 bases, the J end by 2 bases, with 11 bases between. The CDR3 loop spans 14 amino acids. The CDR3 reads CASSAGEPTDTQYF. Written as DNA, the CDR3 is TGTGCCAGCAGCGCCGGGGAACCCACAGATACGCAGTATTTT.

This clonotype was observed a few times. The chain recombines TRBV6-5 with TRBJ2-1; TRBD2 aligns across 7 bases. CDR3 size: 15 residues. Germline lookup yields CDR1 MNHEY and CDR2 SVGAGI. With 4 bases clipped from V and 1 base from J, the junction kept 4 bases outside the gene matches. The CDR3 region has the DNA TGTGCCAGCAGTTCGGGACTAAGGTCCTACAATGAGCAGTTCTTC. This gives the protein CASSSGLRSYNEQFF.

The gene calls are TRBV30 and TRBJ2-2; perhaps TRBD2 as D (6 bases). Germline values: CDR1 GTSNPN, CDR2 SVGIG (reference sequence). The V end was cut by 0 bases, the J end by 2 bases, with 10 bases between. The CDR3 spans 15 residues. CDR3 coding DNA: TGTGCCTGGAGTGTGGGACTCCTAAACACCGGGGAGCTGTTTTTT. It codes for CAWSVGLLNTGELFF.

The chain links TRBV21-1 to TRBJ2-2. TRBV21-1 is annotated as a pseudogene. This CDR3 comprises 13 residues. CDR3 amino acids: CASSKYVTGELFF. The CDR3 DNA sequence: TGTGCCAGCAGCAAATACGTAACCGGGGAGCTGTTTTTT.

This chain links TRBV20-1 with TRBJ2-6, with D perhaps matching TRBD2 (6 bases). Trimming cost V 0 bases and J 4 bases, with 10 bases left between them. CDR3 length equals 15 residues. Germline assignment: CDR1 DFQATT and CDR2 SNEGSKA (reference sequence). Here the CDR3 DNA reads TGCAGTGCTAGAGAAGGCGGGGCCGGGGCCAACGTCCTGACTTTC. Protein: CSAREGGAGANVLTF.

This clonotype has more than one count but fewer than ten. The chain couples TRBV7-8 to TRBJ2-7, with D possibly TRBD2 on 5 matching bases. CDR1 and CDR2 (germline): SGHVS, FQNEAQ. The CDR3 covers 17 residues. Deletions cut 5 bases from V and 0 bases from J, with 20 bases between. CDR3 bases: TGTGCCAGCAGCCCGAGCCCGAGGACGGGAAGCTCCTACGAGCAGTACTTC. This gives the protein CASSPSPRTGSSYEQYF.

The rearrangement links TRBV25-1 to TRBJ2-7; 11 nucleotides agree with TRBD2. V gave up 6 bases and J gave up 1 base; unmatched junction bases: 2. The CDR3 covers 14 residues. From germline, CDR1 is MGHDK and CDR2 SYGVNS. The CDR3 sequence is CASSRTSGSYEQYF. In nucleotides, the CDR3 is TGTGCCAGCAGCAGGACTAGCGGGTCCTACGAGCAGTACTTC.

This chain joins TRBV29-1 and TRBJ2-7, with D unclear. From germline, CDR1 is SQVTM and CDR2 ANQGSEA. This CDR3 is 17 amino acids long. V dropped 4 bases and J dropped 1 base, with 23 bases sitting between them. The CDR3 reads CSVVSCRAGGSSYEQYF. The CDR3 DNA is TGCAGCGTTGTCTCGTGTAGGGCTGGCGGCTCGTCCTACGAGCAGTACTTC.